A selection of T cell receptor beta chains follows, all from one sample in a study of T-cell memory formation after mild COVID-19. Each CDR3 protein gets one entry after TCRdb re-called the 5' RACE reads with MiXCR. The sample consists of some 200,000 distinct CDR3 sequences, over 20% of them appearing once. Sequences were obtained from PBMCs or a T cell subset sorted from them (not recorded which). These receptors came from an adult woman who had mild COVID-19 (a few samples of this study predate the infection). Cell type and time point are not known. Each CDR3 is given with its conserved first and last residue. Some rows mark clone size as missing; the rest say once, few, many or name a class of expanded clone.

clone_size,v_call,cdr3_aa
-,TRBV2,CASSEGEDLDTGELFF
-,TRBV24-1,CATSDLQGDTQYF
few,TRBV6-5,CASSYSTFNDEKLFF
few,TRBV11-2,CASRGLAGIHEQFF
-,TRBV29-1,CSTGTPQDYGYTF
few,TRBV6-1,CASRWTSTDTQYF
few,TRBV5-1,CASSFGGGAVNEQFF
many,TRBV12-3/TRBV12-4,CASSSPLILAGGQLNTGELFF
-,TRBV29-1,CSVPGGVEAFF
once,TRBV4-1,CASSQEGGSRSAFF
-,TRBV7-8,CASSLRTSGSLSSYEQYF
-,TRBV7-9,CASSLGGFRNYGYTF
many,TRBV5-5,CASSPGTSGGPSSYNEQFF
-,TRBV12-3/TRBV12-4,CASSLSGAVQETQYF
many,TRBV5-1,CASSLSRNTEAFF
-,TRBV7-6,CASSVGQTYEQYF
-,TRBV12-3/TRBV12-4,CASSPNRDLGAQHF
few,TRBV12-3/TRBV12-4,CASSPSSSGNTIYF
-,TRBV6-5,CASSPQGETYGYTF
-,TRBV9,CASSGQGALYGYTF
few,TRBV9,CASSVGGSNTGELFF
-,TRBV12-3/TRBV12-4,CASLGLLTNTEAFF
few,TRBV13,CASSYQRTSGYNEQFF
-,TRBV7-9,CASSFREQETQYF
-,TRBV2,CARLEGSHGYTF
few,TRBV11-2,CASSGGADTQYF
-,TRBV4-2,CASSQGQLSNYGYTF
-,TRBV20-1,CSARDGPYGYTF
-,TRBV4-3,CASSLHFGEQFF
few,TRBV5-1,CASSSGTGYEKLFF
few,TRBV6-5,CAARVGPQETQYF
-,TRBV3-1,CASSQGEGWGTEAFF
-,TRBV24-1,CATSDSLYNEQFF
few,TRBV4-1,CASSPGQTGHYEQYF
-,TRBV5-1,CASSPGTPYGYTF